These 12 T cell receptor beta chains were sequenced from one sample in a study of blood T cell repertoires in COVID-19. Using immunoSEQ multiplex PCR, the repertoire was profiled, and TCRdb retains in-frame clones only, with some absent. The sample lists approximately 90,000 clones, 70% to 90% occurring once. The sample taken for sequencing was peripheral blood. These receptors originate from an elderly woman with acute or convalescent COVID-19.

The chain couples TRBV9 to TRBJ1-6, with unresolved D. Per the germline V gene, CDR1 is SGDLS and CDR2 is YYNGEE. This CDR3 has 14 residues. Between the trimmed V and J ends, which lost 4 bases and 7 bases, there was a span of 12 bases. In DNA, the CDR3 is TGTGCCAGCAGCACCCGGACGGGAAATTCACCCCTCCACTTT. This codes for CASSTRTGNSPLHF.

The V call is TRBV2, the J call TRBJ1-2, with D maybe TRBD1 (6 bases). The CDR3 has 14 amino acids. Germline V CDR1 and CDR2: SNHLY, FYNNEI. Trimming took off 3 bases at V and 3 bases at J, with 11 bases between the two ends. DNA for the CDR3: TGTGCCAGCAGTGAGTGGGGGCAGGACTATGGCTACACCTTC. Protein sequence: CASSEWGQDYGYTF.

The CDR3 DNA sequence: TGCGCCAGCAGCTCCTCAGGAGGGGGCTTTACCACCGGGGAGCTGTTTTTT. Translating it yields CASSSSGGGFTTGELFF. The chain has TRBV5-1 and TRBJ2-2; possible D gene TRBD1, 7 bases. The germline V and J ends were trimmed by 3 bases and 4 bases, with 19 bases remaining between them. This CDR3 has 17 amino acids. Germline lookup yields CDR1 SGHRS and CDR2 YFSETQ.

This clone was recorded only once. The chain recombines TRBV29-1 with TRBJ1-2; perhaps TRBD1 as D (5 bases). Germline V gene data show CDR1 as SQVTM and CDR2 as ANQGSEA. The CDR3 contains 13 residues. Between the trimmed V and J ends, which lost 0 bases and 4 bases, there was a span of 9 bases. The chain's CDR3 is CSVEDDSLYGYTF. The CDR3 DNA is TGCAGCGTTGAAGACGACAGCCTCTATGGCTACACCTTC.

This chain uses TRBV28 with TRBJ1-2, with TRBD1 matching 7 bases. CDR3 length: 14 amino acids. V lost 6 bases, J lost 0 bases, and 4 bases stayed unmatched. Germline-derived CDR1 and CDR2 are MDHEN and SYDVKM. CDR3 DNA: TGTGCCAGCAGATGGACAGGACCTAACTATGGCTACACCTTC. It specifies CASRWTGPNYGYTF.

This chain joins TRBV7-6 and TRBJ1-1; D not resolved. The V and J ends lost 0 bases and 8 bases respectively, with 10 bases between them. Germline V lookup: CDR1 SGHVS, CDR2 FNYEAQ. CDR3 length equals 13 residues. CDR3 coding DNA: TGTGCCAGCAGCTTAGCGCGCAGAGGGGAAGCTTTCTTT. This translates into CASSLARRGEAFF.

The chain links TRBV6-5 to TRBJ2-7; 8 nucleotides line up with TRBD2. The CDR3 runs to 14 residues. The trim removed 7 bases at V and 2 bases at J, leaving 7 bases unmatched. The germline V gene has CDR1 MNHEY and CDR2 SVGAGI. Written as DNA, the CDR3 is TGTGCCAGCACCGAGGGGCGGGGGGCCTACGAGCAGTACTTC. It codes for CASTEGRGAYEQYF.

The J gene is TRBJ1-4, the V gene TRBV20-1; D is unclear. The CDR3 contains 11 residues. Germline values: CDR1 DFQATT, CDR2 SNEGSKA (reference sequence). The germline V and J ends were trimmed by 4 bases and 11 bases, with 11 bases remaining between them. CDR3 region: CSATPPGKLFF. The CDR3 bases are TGCAGTGCTACTCCACCCGGGAAACTGTTTTTT.

The chain joins TRBV7-2 to TRBJ1-2, with D perhaps TRBD1 (5 bases). CDR3 length: 13 residues. The germline V gene encodes CDR1 SGHTA and CDR2 FQGNSA. Trimming took 3 bases from V and 8 from J, leaving 13 bases between them. The DNA of the CDR3 is TGTGCCAGCAGCTTCTACCAGGGTGGGGGCTACACCTTC. Its translation is CASSFYQGGGYTF.

This clone was seen once. This sequence joins TRBV7-9 and TRBJ2-7; 8 bases agree with TRBD2. Trimming at V came to 5 bases and at J to 2 bases, leaving 5 bases not matched to a gene. Germline V gives CDR1 SEHNR, CDR2 FQNEAQ (reference sequence). The length of the CDR3 is 14 residues. The CDR3 nucleotides read TGTGCCAGCAGCAGGCTCGGGGGGGCCTACGAGCAGTACTTC. Its protein product is CASSRLGGAYEQYF.

CDR3 sequence: CASSRGGGEAYNEQFF. CDR3 sequence (DNA): TGTGCCAGCAGCCGCGGGGGCGGGGAGGCCTACAATGAGCAGTTCTTC. This sequence joins TRBV5-4 and TRBJ2-1, with D possibly being TRBD2 (7 bases). This CDR3 comprises 16 residues. The germline V gene encodes CDR1 SGHNT and CDR2 YYREEE (reference sequence). Trimming shortened V by 4 bases and J by 2 bases, and 16 bases separated the two germline ends.

The chain joins TRBV19 to TRBJ2-1; 7 nucleotides agree with TRBD2. Unmatched junction bases numbered 13, after V lost 3 bases and J lost 5 bases. This CDR3 spans 17 amino acids. Germline values: CDR1 LNHDA, CDR2 SQIVND (reference sequence). In nucleotides, the CDR3 is TGTGCCAGTAGTATCAGGGCCAGCGGGGCCTTGCACAATGAGCAGTTCTTC. Protein: CASSIRASGALHNEQFF.